This record looks at one T cell receptor beta chain sequence and its context. Antigen: not known. One end of the junction varies from germline; a read error may be responsible. These data originate in a study of cytomegalovirus exposure and HLA in healthy donors. CDR1 and CDR2 (germline): MNHNS, SASEGT. The CDR3 runs 13 residues. PCR amplification relied on 60 Vbeta primers (plus 13 Jbeta primers). Authors' data handling: Per a later analysis, the number of unique TCR beta chains was approximately 80 million, of which about 10 million were shared. The assay was immunoSEQ multiplex PCR, and TCRdb's table has in-frame clones only and misses some. V, J and clone size were drawn from that table, and D and trimming were deduced from the DNA. The sample lists 150,000 to 200,000 clones, 80% seen once, with roughly 10% in the top ten. Overall study findings and caveats: The classifier was said to identify cytomegalovirus status with high specificity and sensitivity. Researchers had no immune exposure information except CMV serostatus available. TCR beta sequences reportedly predicted most subjects' HLA-A and HLA-B alleles accurately.

The chain combines TRBV6-1 with TRBJ1-3; D gene uncertain. This clonotype was sampled from a man between 18 and 35 years old in good health and CMV-seropositive. Sequenced material: PBMCs. The CDR3, as DNA: TGTGCCAGCAGGGAAGAACTTGGAAACACCATATATTTT. It yields the protein CASREELGNTIYF.